This T cell receptor beta chain comes out of a study of beta chain features in type 1 diabetes. To note about this clone: What it binds is not known.

Regarding the study as a whole: For Type 1 diabetes patients, all four CD4+ subsets carried TCRB CDR3s that were moderately but significantly shorter.

The CDR3 has 16 amino acids. Germline V gives CDR1 SGHTA, CDR2 FQGNSA. Between the trimmed V and J ends, which lost 4 bases and 7 bases, there was a span of 20 bases. Of the isolated RNA, all was reverse transcribed, and so the sequenced material was expressed TCRB transcripts. The repertoire was sequenced with immunoSEQ multiplex PCR; TCRdb's copy has only in-frame clones and lacks some. The sample contains more than 300,000 clones, roughly 12% of which appear only once. This chain connects TRBV7-2 to TRBJ2-1, with D tentatively TRBD2 (7 bases). Input material: naive CD4+ T cells from blood. This TCR derives from a woman aged 18-29 years with type 1 diabetes. The CDR3 region is CASSSRGLAGANEQFF. DNA of the CDR3: TGTGCCAGCAGCTCAAGGGGATTGGCGGGGGCTAATGAGCAGTTCTTC.